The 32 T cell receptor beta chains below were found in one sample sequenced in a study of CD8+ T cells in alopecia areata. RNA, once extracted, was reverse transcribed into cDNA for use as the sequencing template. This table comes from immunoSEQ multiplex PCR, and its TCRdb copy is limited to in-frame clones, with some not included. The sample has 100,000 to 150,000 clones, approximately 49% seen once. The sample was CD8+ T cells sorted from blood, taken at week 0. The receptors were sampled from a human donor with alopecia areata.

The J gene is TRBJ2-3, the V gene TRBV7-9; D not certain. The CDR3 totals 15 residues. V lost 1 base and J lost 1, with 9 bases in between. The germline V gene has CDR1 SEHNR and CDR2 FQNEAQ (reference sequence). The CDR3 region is CASSLEGIGTDTQYF. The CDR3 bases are TGTGCCAGCAGCTTAGAAGGGATCGGCACAGATACGCAGTATTTT.

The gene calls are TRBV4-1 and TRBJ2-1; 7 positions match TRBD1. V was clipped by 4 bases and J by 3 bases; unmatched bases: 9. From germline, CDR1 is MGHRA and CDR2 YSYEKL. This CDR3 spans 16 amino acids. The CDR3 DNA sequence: TGCGCCAGCAGCCCAGATCGGGACAGAGGCTACAATGAGCAGTTCTTC. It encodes CASSPDRDRGYNEQFF.

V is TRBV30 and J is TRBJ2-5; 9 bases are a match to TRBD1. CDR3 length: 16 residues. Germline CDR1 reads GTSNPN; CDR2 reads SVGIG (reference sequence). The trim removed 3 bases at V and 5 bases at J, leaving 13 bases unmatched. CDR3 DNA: TGTGCCTGGAGCCTAGGGACAGGGAACCTACAGGAGACCCAGTACTTC. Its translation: CAWSLGTGNLQETQYF.

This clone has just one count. The chain's CDR3 is CASSTSDTQYF. CDR3 in DNA: TGTGCCAGCAGTACCTCAGATACGCAGTATTTT. The genes are TRBV27 and TRBJ2-3; unclear D gene. V lost 5 bases and J 4 bases, leaving 4 bases between the germline ends. The germline V gene has CDR1 MNHEY and CDR2 SMNVEV (reference sequence). The CDR3 runs 11 residues.

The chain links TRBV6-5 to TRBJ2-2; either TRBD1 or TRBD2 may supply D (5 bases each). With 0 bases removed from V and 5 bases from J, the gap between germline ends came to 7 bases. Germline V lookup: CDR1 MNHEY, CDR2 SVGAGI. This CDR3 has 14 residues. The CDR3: CASSYSGETGELFF. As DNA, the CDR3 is TGTGCCAGCAGTTACTCGGGGGAGACCGGGGAGCTGTTTTTT.

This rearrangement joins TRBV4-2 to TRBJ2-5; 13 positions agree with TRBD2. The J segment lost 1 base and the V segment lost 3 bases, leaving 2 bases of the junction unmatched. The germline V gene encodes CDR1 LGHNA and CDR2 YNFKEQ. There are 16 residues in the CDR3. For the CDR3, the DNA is TGTGCCAGCAGCCAGACTAGCGGGGGGATCCAAGAGACCCAGTACTTC. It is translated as CASSQTSGGIQETQYF.

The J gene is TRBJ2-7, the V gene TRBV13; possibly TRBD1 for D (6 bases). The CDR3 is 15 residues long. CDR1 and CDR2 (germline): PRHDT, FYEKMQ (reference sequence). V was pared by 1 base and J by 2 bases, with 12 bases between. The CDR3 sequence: CASSLAGAGAYEQYF. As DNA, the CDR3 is TGTGCCAGCAGCTTAGCTGGGGCAGGGGCCTACGAGCAGTACTTC.

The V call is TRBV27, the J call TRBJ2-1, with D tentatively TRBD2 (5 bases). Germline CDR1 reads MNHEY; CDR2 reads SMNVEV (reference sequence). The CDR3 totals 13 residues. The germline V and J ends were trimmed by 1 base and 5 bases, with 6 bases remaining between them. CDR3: CASSLLGDNEQFF. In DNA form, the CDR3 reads TGTGCCAGCAGTTTATTGGGAGACAATGAGCAGTTCTTC.

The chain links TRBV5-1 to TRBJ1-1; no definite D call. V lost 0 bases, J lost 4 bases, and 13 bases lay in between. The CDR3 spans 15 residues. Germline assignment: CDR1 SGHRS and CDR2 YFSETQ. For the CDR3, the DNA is TGCGCCAGCAGCTTGGCCCGTCAAGTTGGCACTGAAGCTTTCTTT. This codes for CASSLARQVGTEAFF.

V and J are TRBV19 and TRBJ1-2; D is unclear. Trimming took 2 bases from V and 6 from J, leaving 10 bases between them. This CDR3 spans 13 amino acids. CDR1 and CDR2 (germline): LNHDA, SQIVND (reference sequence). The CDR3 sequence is CASSINRDHGYTF. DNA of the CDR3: TGTGCCAGTAGTATAAATCGTGACCATGGCTACACCTTC. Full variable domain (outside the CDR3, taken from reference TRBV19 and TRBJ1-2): DGGITQSPKYLFRKEGQNVTLSCEQNLNHDAMYWYRQDPGQGLRLIYYSQIVNDFQKGDIAEGYSVSREKKESFPLTVTSAQKNPTAFYLCASSINRDHGYTFGSGTRLTVV.

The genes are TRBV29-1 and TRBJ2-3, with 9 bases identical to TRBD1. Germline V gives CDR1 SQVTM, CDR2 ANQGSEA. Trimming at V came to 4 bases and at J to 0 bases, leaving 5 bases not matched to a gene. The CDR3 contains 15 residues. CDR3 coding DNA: TGCAGCGTTGCTGGGACAGGGTCTAGCACAGATACGCAGTATTTT. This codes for CSVAGTGSSTDTQYF.

CDR3 amino acids: CASSEFLGLAGGTYEQYF. DNA of the CDR3: TGTGCCAGCAGTGAATTTTTGGGACTAGCGGGGGGTACCTACGAGCAGTACTTC. V and J are TRBV6-1 and TRBJ2-7, with 15 bases lining up with TRBD2. After removal of 2 bases from V and 2 bases from J, the junction contained 7 bases not matched to a gene. The V gene's germline CDR1 is MNHNS and CDR2 SASEGT. The CDR3 has 18 amino acids.

DNA of the CDR3: TGTGCCAGCAGCCTCTCCGGACCTTTGGACGAGCAGTACTTC. Translated: CASSLSGPLDEQYF. J is TRBJ2-7 and V is TRBV4-2; no firm D call. The V gene lost 4 bases and the J gene lost 5 bases, with 15 bases spanning the gap. This CDR3 region has 14 residues. Germline V gene data show CDR1 as LGHNA and CDR2 as YNFKEQ.

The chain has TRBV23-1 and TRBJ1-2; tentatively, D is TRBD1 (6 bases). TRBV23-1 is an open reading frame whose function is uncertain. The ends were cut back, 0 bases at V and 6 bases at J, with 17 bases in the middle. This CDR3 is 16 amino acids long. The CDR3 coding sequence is TGCGCCAGCAGTCAATCGAGGCAGGGGATTTCAGATGGCTACACCTTC. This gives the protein CASSQSRQGISDGYTF.

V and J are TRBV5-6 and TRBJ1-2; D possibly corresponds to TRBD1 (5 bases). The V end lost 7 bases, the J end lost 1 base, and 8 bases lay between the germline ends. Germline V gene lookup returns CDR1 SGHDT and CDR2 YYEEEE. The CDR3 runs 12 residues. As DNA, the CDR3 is TGTGCCAGCGTCGACAGTAACTATGGCTACACCTTC. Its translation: CASVDSNYGYTF. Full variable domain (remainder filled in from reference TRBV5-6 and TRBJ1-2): DAGVTQSPTHLIKTRGQQVTLRCSPKSGHDTVSWYQQALGQGPQFIFQYYEEEERQRGNFPDRFSGHQFPNYSSELNVNALLLGDSALYLCASVDSNYGYTFGSGTRLTVV.

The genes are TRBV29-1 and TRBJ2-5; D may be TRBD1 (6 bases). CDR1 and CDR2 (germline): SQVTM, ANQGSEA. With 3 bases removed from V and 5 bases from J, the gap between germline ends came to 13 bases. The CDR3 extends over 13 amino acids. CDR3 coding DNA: TGCAGCGTTGAGACAGGCGAGGGGGAGACCCAGTACTTC. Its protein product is CSVETGEGETQYF.

The CDR3 protein is CSVFDRDNTGELFF. For the CDR3, the DNA is TGCAGCGTTTTCGACAGGGATAACACCGGGGAGCTGTTTTTT. The chain is built from TRBV29-1 and TRBJ2-2, with TRBD1 identical over 7 bases. Losses at the gene ends were 5 bases for V and 2 bases for J; bases not matched to a gene: 5. The CDR3 length is 14 residues. Germline V lookup: CDR1 SQVTM, CDR2 ANQGSEA.

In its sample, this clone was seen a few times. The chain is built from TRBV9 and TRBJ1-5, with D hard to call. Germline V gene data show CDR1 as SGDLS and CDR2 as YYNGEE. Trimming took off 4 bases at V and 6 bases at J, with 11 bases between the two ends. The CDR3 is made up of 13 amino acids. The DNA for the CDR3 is TGTGCCAGCAGCCCCCAGCTTGGTCAGCCCCAGCATTTT. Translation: CASSPQLGQPQHF.

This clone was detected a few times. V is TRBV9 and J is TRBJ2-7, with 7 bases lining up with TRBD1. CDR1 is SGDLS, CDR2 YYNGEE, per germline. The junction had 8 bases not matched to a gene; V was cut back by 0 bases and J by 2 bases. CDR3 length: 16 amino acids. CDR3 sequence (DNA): TGTGCCAGCAGCGTAGACGGCGAGGGGGCGACCTACGAGCAGTACTTC. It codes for CASSVDGEGATYEQYF.

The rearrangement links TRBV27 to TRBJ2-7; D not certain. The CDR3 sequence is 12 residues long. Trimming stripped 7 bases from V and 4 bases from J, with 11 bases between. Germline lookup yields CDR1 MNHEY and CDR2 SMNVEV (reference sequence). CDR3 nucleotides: TGTGCCAGCACCTCCGATGGTTACGAGCAGTACTTC. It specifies CASTSDGYEQYF.

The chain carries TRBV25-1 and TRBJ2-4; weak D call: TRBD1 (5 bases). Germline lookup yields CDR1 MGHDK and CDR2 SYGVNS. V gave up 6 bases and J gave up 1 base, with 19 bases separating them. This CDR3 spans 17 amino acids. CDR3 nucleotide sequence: TGTGCCAGCAGCCCCCAGGGCACCGAAGGGGCCAAAAACATTCAGTACTTC. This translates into CASSPQGTEGAKNIQYF.

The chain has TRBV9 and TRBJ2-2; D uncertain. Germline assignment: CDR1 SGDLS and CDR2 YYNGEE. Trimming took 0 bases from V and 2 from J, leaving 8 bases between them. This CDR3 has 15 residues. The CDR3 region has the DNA TGTGCCAGCAGCGTAGTCGGCACTAACACCGGGGAGCTGTTTTTT. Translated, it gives CASSVVGTNTGELFF. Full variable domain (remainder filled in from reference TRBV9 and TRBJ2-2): DSGVTQTPKHLITATGQRVTLRCSPRSGDLSVYWYQQSLDQGLQFLIQYYNGEERAKGNILERFSAQQFPDLHSELNLSSLELGDSALYFCASSVVGTNTGELFFGEGSRLTVL.

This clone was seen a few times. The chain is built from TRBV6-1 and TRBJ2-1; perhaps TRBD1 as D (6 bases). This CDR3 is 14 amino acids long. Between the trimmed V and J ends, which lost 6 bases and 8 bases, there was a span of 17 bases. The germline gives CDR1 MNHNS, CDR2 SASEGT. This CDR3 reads CASSPGTYPDEQFF. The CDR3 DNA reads TGTGCCAGCAGCCCCGGGACATATCCGGATGAGCAGTTCTTC.

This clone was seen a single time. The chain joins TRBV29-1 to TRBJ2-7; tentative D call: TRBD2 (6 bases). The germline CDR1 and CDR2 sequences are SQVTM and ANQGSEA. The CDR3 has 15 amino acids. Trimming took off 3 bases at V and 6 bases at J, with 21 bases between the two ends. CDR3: CSVDVGFGGSGEQYF. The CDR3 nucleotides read TGCAGCGTTGACGTGGGGTTTGGGGGGTCTGGCGAGCAGTACTTC.

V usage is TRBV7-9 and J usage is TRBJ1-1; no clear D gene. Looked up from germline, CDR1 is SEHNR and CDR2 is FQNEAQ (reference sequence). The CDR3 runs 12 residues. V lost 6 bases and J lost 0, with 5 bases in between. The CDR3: CASRVMNTEAFF. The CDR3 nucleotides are TGTGCCAGCAGGGTCATGAACACTGAAGCTTTCTTT.

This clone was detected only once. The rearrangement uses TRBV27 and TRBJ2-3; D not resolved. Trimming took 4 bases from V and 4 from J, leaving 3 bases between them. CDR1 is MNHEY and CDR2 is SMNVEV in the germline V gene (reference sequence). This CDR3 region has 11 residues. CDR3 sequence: CASSWADTQYF. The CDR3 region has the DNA TGTGCCAGCAGTTGGGCAGATACGCAGTATTTT.

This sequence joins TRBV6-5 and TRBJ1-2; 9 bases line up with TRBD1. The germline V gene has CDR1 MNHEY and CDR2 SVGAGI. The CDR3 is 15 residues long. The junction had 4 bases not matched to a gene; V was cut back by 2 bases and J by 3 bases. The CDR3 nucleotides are TGTGCCAGCAGTTACGGGGACAGGGATTACTATGGCTACACCTTC. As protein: CASSYGDRDYYGYTF.

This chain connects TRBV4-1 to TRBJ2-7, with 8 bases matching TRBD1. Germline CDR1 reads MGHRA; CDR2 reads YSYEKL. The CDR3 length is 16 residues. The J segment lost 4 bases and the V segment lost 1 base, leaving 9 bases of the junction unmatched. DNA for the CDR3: TGCGCCAGCAGCCAAGCCGCCCAGGGGGCTGGGTACGAGCAGTACTTC. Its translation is CASSQAAQGAGYEQYF.

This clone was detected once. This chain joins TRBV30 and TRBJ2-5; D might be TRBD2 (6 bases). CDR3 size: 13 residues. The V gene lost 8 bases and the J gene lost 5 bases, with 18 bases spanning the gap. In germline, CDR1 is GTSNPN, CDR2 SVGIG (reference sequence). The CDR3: CAGGLAGPETQYF. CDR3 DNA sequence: TGTGCCGGAGGGTTGGCCGGTCCGGAGACCCAGTACTTC.

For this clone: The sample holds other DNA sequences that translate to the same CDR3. Here the CDR3 reads CASSVAGRTEAFF. Here the CDR3 DNA reads TGTGCCAGCAGCGTAGCGGGAAGGACTGAAGCTTTCTTT. The chain combines TRBV9 with TRBJ1-1; D gene ambiguous. The V gene's germline CDR1 is SGDLS and CDR2 YYNGEE. The ends were cut back, 0 bases at V and 5 bases at J, with 8 bases in the middle. The CDR3 totals 13 residues.

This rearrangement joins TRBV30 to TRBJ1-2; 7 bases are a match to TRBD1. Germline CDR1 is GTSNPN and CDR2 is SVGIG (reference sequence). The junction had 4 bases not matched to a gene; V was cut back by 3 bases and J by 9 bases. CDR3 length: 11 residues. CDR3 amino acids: CAWRRTGSYTF. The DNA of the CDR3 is TGTGCCTGGAGGAGGACAGGCAGCTACACCTTC.

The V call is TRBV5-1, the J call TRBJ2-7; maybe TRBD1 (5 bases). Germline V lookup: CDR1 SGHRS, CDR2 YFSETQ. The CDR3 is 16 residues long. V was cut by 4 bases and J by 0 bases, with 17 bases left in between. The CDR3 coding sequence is TGCGCCAGCAGCCCAAGGACATCTTTGAGCTCCTACGAGCAGTACTTC. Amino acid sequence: CASSPRTSLSSYEQYF.